A selection of T cell receptor beta chains follows, all from one sample in a study of blood T cell repertoires in COVID-19. Data came from immunoSEQ multiplex PCR; TCRdb stores just in-frame clones and leaves some out. The sample contains 130,000 to 150,000 clones, around nine tenths of which appear only once. Sequencing used peripheral blood. These receptors came from a man in his fifties or sixties with active or convalescent COVID-19. Both conserved end residues are part of each CDR3. Part of the rows lack a size; the others show once, few, many or a class for expanded clones.

CDR3aa | v_gene | abundance
CASSLYQGAYEQYF | TRBV5-1 | -
CASSRQTGWGTGELFF | TRBV7-2 | -
CASLPLGGRGPTGELFF | TRBV19 | -
CASRWNAGVIEQYF | TRBV5-1 | -
CASSLRGGSGELFF | TRBV27 | -
CASSSRLGLGDEQYF | TRBV7-2 | -
CASRGAAGSTDTQYF | TRBV28 | -
CASSLQGGQETQYF | TRBV7-8 | -
CAWSADRLSTDTQYF | TRBV30 | -
CASSVSSGTTNNEQFF | TRBV9 | -
CASSAMPGTAGNTIYF | TRBV6-6 | -
CASSPGRVYEQYF | TRBV5-6 | -
CASSSGQGKAKNIQYF | TRBV10-1 | -
CASSERTATNEKLFF | TRBV2 | -
CAISPGQTNEKLFF | TRBV10-3 | few
CASTPGIPQDTQYF | TRBV11-2 | few
CASSVSTSGNYNEQFF | TRBV9 | -
CASSPLGTPNTGELFF | TRBV7-2 | -
CASRASSYNEQFF | TRBV28 | once
CASSVAPGGGTGELFF | TRBV9 | -
CASQREGTLSNQPQHF | TRBV19 | -
CASSLSGQPQHF | TRBV12-3/TRBV12-4 | -
CASSQGLAGGETQYF | TRBV4-3 | -
CASSSRGQLISTSGSHTQYF | TRBV5-1 | once
CASSLMAPGLRTDTQYF | TRBV27 | -
CASSRDSPEQYF | TRBV5-4 | -
CASRLNTGTSGEQFF | TRBV19 | once
CASSRGQGAIPNIQYF | TRBV5-4 | -
CATSREYTSGNEQFF | TRBV15 | -
CASSHPLERITDTQYF | TRBV28 | -
CASSFRGQGNSPLHF | TRBV5-1 | few
CASSEARVGNTIYF | TRBV6-1 | once
CSASLPGGKGQWGELFF | TRBV20-1 | -
CASSLTRQGADTQYF | TRBV7-2 | -
CASSLPASDSYEQYF | TRBV5-4 | -
CASRKTSGSQSYNEQFF | TRBV7-2 | -
CASSQGKTGGEKLFF | TRBV4-1 | -
CASSLDGSLAGGTQYF | TRBV7-2 | -
CASSKEEDGTGSQPQHF | TRBV21-1 | -
CASSLIGEGSDTQYF | TRBV5-5 | -
CASSFYRGNTEAFF | TRBV5-5 | -
CASSFFGDQPQHF | TRBV12-3/TRBV12-4 | -
CASSLETRNYGYTF | TRBV7-2 | -
CASSYTGATNEKLFF | TRBV13 | -
CASSVESTQATQYF | TRBV9 | -
CASSFRLTSGTDTQYF | TRBV5-1 | -
CASSLGPAGEAFF | TRBV4-1 | -
CASSVGGRDGETQYF | TRBV9 | -
CASSPDRGYGYTF | TRBV27 | -
CASSDSISGANVLTF | TRBV2 | -
CSARDYYEQYF | TRBV20-1 | -
CASSPPTGGGEQYF | TRBV18 | -
CASSSPWASGKADTQYF | TRBV28 | -
CASSSGQGTEAFF | TRBV12-3/TRBV12-4 | -
CASSVGGFSSTDTQYF | TRBV25-1 | -
CASSIAWLAGGPLYF | TRBV19 | -
CASSEAGWADTQYF | TRBV19 | -